This entry lists 25 T cell receptor beta chains sequenced from one sample in a study of cytomegalovirus exposure and HLA in healthy donors. The PCR ran on 60 Vbeta and 13 Jbeta primers. Generated by immunoSEQ multiplex PCR, the TCRdb table keeps only in-frame clones and is missing some. Among under 130,000 clones listed, 79% were seen once. Sequences were obtained from PBMCs. The receptors originated from a woman in her thirties or forties in good health and CMV-seronegative.

This clone was detected a few times. This chain joins TRBV5-1 and TRBJ1-2; the D gene is possibly TRBD1 (5 bases). V was trimmed by 0 bases and J by 6 bases, leaving 15 bases between them. Germline values: CDR1 SGHRS, CDR2 YFSETQ. The CDR3 has 15 amino acids. The CDR3 here is CASSLGQGRSDGYTF. The CDR3 DNA reads as TGCGCCAGCAGCTTGGGGCAGGGAAGGTCGGATGGCTACACCTTC.

The table lists this clone with a few counts. This chain uses TRBV7-9 with TRBJ1-5; D remains unclear. This CDR3 has 12 residues. The germline gives CDR1 SEHNR, CDR2 FQNEAQ (reference sequence). The V gene lost 3 bases and the J gene lost 3 bases, with 3 bases spanning the gap. The DNA of the CDR3 is TGTGCCAGCAGCTTCTACAATCAGCCCCAGCATTTT. It codes for CASSFYNQPQHF.

The V call is TRBV29-1, the J call TRBJ1-2, with 8 bases lining up with TRBD1. The germline gives CDR1 SQVTM, CDR2 ANQGSEA. There are 14 residues in the CDR3. Losses at the gene ends were 2 bases for V and 6 bases for J; bases not matched to a gene: 8. Written as DNA, the CDR3 is TGCAGCGTTGAAAAGGACAGGGATGGTAATGGCTACACCTTC. This encodes CSVEKDRDGNGYTF. Combining the CDR3 with reference TRBV29-1 and TRBJ1-2 gives the whole variable domain SAVISQKPSRDICQRGTSLTIQCQVDSQVTMMFWYRQQPGQSLTLIATANQGSEATYESGFVIDKFPISRPNLTFSTLTVSNMSPEDSSIYLCSVEKDRDGNGYTFGSGTRLTVV.

The chain joins TRBV9 to TRBJ2-3; 12 bases agree with TRBD2. The CDR3 spans 15 residues. The germline CDR1 and CDR2 sequences are SGDLS and YYNGEE. Germline trimming cut 6 bases from V and 4 bases from J; bases unmatched to any gene: 6. Here the CDR3 reads CASTRTSGAPDTQYF. CDR3 nucleotide sequence: TGTGCCAGCACTCGGACTAGCGGGGCGCCAGATACGCAGTATTTT. Full variable domain (outside the CDR3, taken from reference TRBV9 and TRBJ2-3): DSGVTQTPKHLITATGQRVTLRCSPRSGDLSVYWYQQSLDQGLQFLIQYYNGEERAKGNILERFSAQQFPDLHSELNLSSLELGDSALYFCASTRTSGAPDTQYFGPGTRLTVL.

The chain joins TRBV6-5 to TRBJ1-3; D is undetermined. The germline CDR1 and CDR2 sequences are MNHEY and SVGAGI. This CDR3 comprises 13 residues. V was clipped by 2 bases and J by 9 bases, with 11 bases between them. The CDR3 sequence: CASSYPPAGTIYF. CDR3 in DNA: TGTGCCAGCAGTTACCCCCCGGCGGGCACCATATATTTT.

In this sample, this clone turned up a few times. The chain employs TRBV10-2 and TRBJ2-7; D remains ambiguous. Germline CDR1 WSHSY, CDR2 SAAADI. The germline V and J ends were trimmed by 4 bases and 3 bases, with 10 bases remaining between them. The CDR3 contains 13 residues. As DNA, the CDR3 is TGCGCCAGCAGTGTAGCTGTACTCTACGAGCAGTACTTC. It specifies CASSVAVLYEQYF.

This clone came up a few times. The chain carries TRBV5-6 and TRBJ2-7, with D unresolved. The CDR3 length is 12 residues. Germline V CDR1 and CDR2: SGHDT, YYEEEE. Trimming cost V 4 bases and J 3 bases, with 8 bases left between them. The CDR3 DNA sequence: TGTGCCAGCAGCAGAAACAGCTACGAGCAGTACTTC. Residues: CASSRNSYEQYF.

This chain joins TRBV7-2 and TRBJ2-6, with 9 bases matching TRBD1. The V segment lost 6 bases and the J segment 1 base; nucleotides outside the gene matches: 10. CDR1 SGHTA and CDR2 FQGNSA come from the germline V gene. The CDR3 extends over 18 amino acids. The CDR3 sequence: CASRQGTGTSSGANVLTF. The CDR3 coding sequence is TGTGCCAGCAGACAAGGGACAGGGACTTCGTCTGGGGCCAACGTCCTGACTTTC.

The rearrangement uses TRBV5-4 and TRBJ2-1; 8 bases fit TRBD1. Germline V gene data show CDR1 as SGHNT and CDR2 as YYREEE (reference sequence). The CDR3 sequence is 15 residues long. The V segment lost 4 bases and the J segment 3 bases; nucleotides outside the gene matches: 6. In DNA form, the CDR3 reads TGTGCCAGCAGCCAAGGACAGGGAAACTACAATGAGCAGTTCTTC. Residues: CASSQGQGNYNEQFF.

The chain is built from TRBV28 and TRBJ1-3; D is unclear. Trimming took 5 bases from V and 2 from J, leaving 4 bases between them. Per the germline V gene, CDR1 is MDHEN and CDR2 is SYDVKM. This CDR3 has 12 residues. DNA for the CDR3: TGTGCCAGCAGTCGTCCTGGAAACACCATATATTTT. Translating gives CASSRPGNTIYF.

In this sample, this clone turned up once. The CDR3 protein is CAWSSMGLGETQYF. DNA for the CDR3: TGTGCCTGGAGTTCCATGGGGCTGGGTGAGACCCAGTACTTC. The gene calls are TRBV30 and TRBJ2-5, with D tentatively TRBD1 (5 bases). CDR3 length: 14 amino acids. From germline, CDR1 is GTSNPN and CDR2 SVGIG (reference sequence). Trimming shortened V by 2 bases and J by 5 bases, and 15 bases separated the two germline ends.

The rearrangement joins TRBV6-5 to TRBJ2-7; 9 bases agree with TRBD1. This CDR3 is 15 amino acids long. The junction had 8 bases not matched to a gene; V was cut back by 3 bases and J by 5 bases. CDR1 is MNHEY, CDR2 SVGAGI, per germline. The CDR3 loop is CASSYMGTGLDEQYF. DNA of the CDR3: TGTGCCAGCAGTTATATGGGGACAGGGCTCGACGAGCAGTACTTC.

The gene calls are TRBV7-9 and TRBJ1-1; D is undetermined. This CDR3 spans 14 amino acids. V lost 5 bases to trimming and J lost 4 bases, with 14 bases between them. Germline-derived CDR1 and CDR2 are SEHNR and FQNEAQ (reference sequence). CDR3 in DNA: TGTGCCAGCAGCCCGCCGGGAGCAGGCACTGAAGCTTTCTTT. Translation: CASSPPGAGTEAFF.

The CDR3 DNA sequence: TGTGCCAGAAGCCCCGAGGATGGGGAAAAACTGTTTTTT. It yields the protein CARSPEDGEKLFF. The chain combines TRBV5-3 with TRBJ1-4; D is ambiguous. TRBV5-3 is assigned to the ORF class and has an uncertain function. This CDR3 region has 13 residues. V lost 4 bases, J lost 8 bases, and 12 bases lay in between.

V usage is TRBV7-2 and J usage is TRBJ2-1, with 11 nucleotides matching TRBD1. Germline CDR1 and CDR2: SGHTA and FQGNSA. The CDR3 sequence is 14 residues long. V dropped 2 bases and J dropped 9; count of bases not matched to a gene: 3. CDR3 region: CASSLRGQGVEQFF. The DNA of the CDR3 is TGTGCCAGCAGCTTACGGGGACAGGGGGTTGAGCAGTTCTTC.

The chain is built from TRBV18 and TRBJ2-3; tentatively, D is TRBD2 (5 bases). CDR3 length equals 16 residues. Trimming shortened V by 5 bases and J by 4 bases, and 19 bases separated the two germline ends. Germline CDR1 KGHSH, CDR2 LQKENI. DNA of the CDR3: TGTGCCAGCTCAGGGCTGGCGGCGGGTGCAGCAGATACGCAGTATTTT. Translated, it gives CASSGLAAGAADTQYF.

V gene TRBV19 combines with J gene TRBJ1-1; D is uncertain. V was trimmed by 1 base and J by 10 bases, leaving 13 bases between them. The germline V gene has CDR1 LNHDA and CDR2 SQIVND (reference sequence). The CDR3 extends over 13 amino acids. This chain's CDR3 is CASSIADFARAFF. The CDR3 coding sequence is TGTGCCAGTAGTATAGCGGACTTCGCACGAGCTTTCTTT.

The genes are TRBV5-1 and TRBJ1-6; 10 bases are shared with TRBD1. This CDR3 is 15 amino acids long. In germline, CDR1 is SGHRS, CDR2 YFSETQ. The V segment lost 0 bases and the J segment 8 bases; nucleotides outside the gene matches: 2. The CDR3 DNA sequence: TGCGCCAGCAGCTTGGCGGACAGGGGGGATTCACCCCTCCACTTT. It codes for CASSLADRGDSPLHF.

This chain links TRBV29-1 with TRBJ2-3, with 9 bases that match TRBD2. V shed 7 bases, J shed 4 bases, and the junction held 6 bases outside the gene matches. The germline CDR1 and CDR2 sequences are SQVTM and ANQGSEA. The CDR3 runs to 13 residues. For the CDR3, the DNA is TGCAGCGGGCGGCGGGGGGGCCCAGATACGCAGTATTTT. This codes for CSGRRGGPDTQYF.

The chain carries TRBV7-2 and TRBJ2-3, with 8 bases matching TRBD1. Germline-derived CDR1 and CDR2 are SGHTA and FQGNSA. The CDR3 spans 17 residues. With 2 bases clipped from V and 3 bases from J, the junction kept 10 bases outside the gene matches. Here the CDR3 DNA reads TGTGCCAGCAGCTTAAGGGGAGGACAGGGCGGGACAGATACGCAGTATTTT. Protein: CASSLRGGQGGTDTQYF.

This clone occurred once. The V call is TRBV9, the J call TRBJ1-4; no definite D call. Germline CDR1 and CDR2: SGDLS and YYNGEE. V lost 0 bases and J 7 bases, leaving 16 bases between the germline ends. This CDR3 spans 16 amino acids. This chain's CDR3 is CASSVAVGGLGEKLFF. The CDR3 DNA sequence: TGTGCCAGCAGCGTAGCGGTTGGAGGATTGGGTGAAAAACTGTTTTTT.

This chain joins TRBV6-6 and TRBJ2-3; TRBD1 matches 10 bases. This CDR3 contains 15 residues. After removal of 5 bases from V and 4 bases from J, the junction contained 6 bases not matched to a gene. Germline V gene lookup returns CDR1 MNHNY and CDR2 SVGAGI (reference sequence). Here the CDR3 reads CASSPGTGDADTQYF. Here the CDR3 DNA reads TGTGCCAGCAGTCCCGGGACAGGGGATGCAGATACGCAGTATTTT.

The J gene is TRBJ2-3, the V gene TRBV7-2; 8 nucleotides align to TRBD1. Germline lookup yields CDR1 SGHTA and CDR2 FQGNSA. J gave up 2 bases and V 5 bases, and 6 bases lay outside the gene matches. The CDR3 runs to 15 residues. Here the CDR3 DNA reads TGTGCCAGCAGCCCCCAGACAGGGGACACAGATACGCAGTATTTT. It translates to CASSPQTGDTDTQYF.

The V and J genes are TRBV28 and TRBJ2-5; TRBD2 agrees at 8 bases. The CDR3 has 13 amino acids. Looked up from germline, CDR1 is MDHEN and CDR2 is SYDVKM. J was trimmed by 4 bases and V by 3 bases; bases with no gene match: 1. CDR3 loop: CASSFLAGETQYF. As DNA, the CDR3 is TGTGCCAGCAGTTTCCTAGCGGGAGAGACCCAGTACTTC.

The chain couples TRBV4-2 to TRBJ1-5; 9 bases align to TRBD1. Trimming at V came to 0 bases and at J to 7 bases, leaving 10 bases not matched to a gene. The CDR3 covers 17 residues. Germline lookup yields CDR1 LGHNA and CDR2 YNFKEQ. The CDR3 region has the DNA TGTGCCAGCAGCCAAGAGAATACGGACAGGGGAGGACAGCCCCAGCATTTT. This gives the protein CASSQENTDRGGQPQHF.